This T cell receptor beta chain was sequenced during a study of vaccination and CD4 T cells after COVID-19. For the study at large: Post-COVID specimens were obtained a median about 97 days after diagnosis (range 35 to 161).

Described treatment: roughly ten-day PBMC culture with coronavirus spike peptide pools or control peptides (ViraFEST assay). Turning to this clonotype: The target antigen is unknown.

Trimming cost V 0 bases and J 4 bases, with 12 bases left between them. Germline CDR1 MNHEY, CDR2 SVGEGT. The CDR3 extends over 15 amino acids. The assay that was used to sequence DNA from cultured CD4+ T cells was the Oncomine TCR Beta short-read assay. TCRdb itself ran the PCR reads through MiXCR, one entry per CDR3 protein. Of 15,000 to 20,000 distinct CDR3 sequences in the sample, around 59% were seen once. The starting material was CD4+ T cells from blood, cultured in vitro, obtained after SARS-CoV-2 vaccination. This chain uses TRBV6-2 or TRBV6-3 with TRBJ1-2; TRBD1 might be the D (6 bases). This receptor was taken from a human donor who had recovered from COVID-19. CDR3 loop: CASSYSLTGTYGYTF. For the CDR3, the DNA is TGTGCCAGCAGTTACTCTCTGACAGGAACCTATGGCTACACCTTC.